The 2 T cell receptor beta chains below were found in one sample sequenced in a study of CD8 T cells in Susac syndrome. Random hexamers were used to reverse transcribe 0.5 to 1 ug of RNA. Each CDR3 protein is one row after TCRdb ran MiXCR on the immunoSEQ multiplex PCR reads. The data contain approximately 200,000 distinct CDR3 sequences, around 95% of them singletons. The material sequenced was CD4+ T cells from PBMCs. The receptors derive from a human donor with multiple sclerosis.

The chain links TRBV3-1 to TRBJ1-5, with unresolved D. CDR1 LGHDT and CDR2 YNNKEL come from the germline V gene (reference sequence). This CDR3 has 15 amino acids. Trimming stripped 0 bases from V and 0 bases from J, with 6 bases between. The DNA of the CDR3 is TGTGCCAGCAGCCAAGATGGGGTTAGCAATCAGCCCCAGCATTTT. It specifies CASSQDGVSNQPQHF.

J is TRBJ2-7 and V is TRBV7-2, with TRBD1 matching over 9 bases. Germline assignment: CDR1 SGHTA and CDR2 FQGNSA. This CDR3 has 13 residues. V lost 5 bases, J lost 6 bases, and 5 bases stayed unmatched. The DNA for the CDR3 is TGTGCCAGCAGCAAACGGACAGGGGCCGAGCAGTACTTC. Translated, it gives CASSKRTGAEQYF.